One and the same sample provided the 14 T cell receptor beta chains below, sequenced in a study of blood T cell repertoires in COVID-19. The assay was immunoSEQ multiplex PCR, and TCRdb's table has in-frame clones only and misses some. This sample yields 150,000 to 180,000 clones, of which 75% to 85% are seen a single time; around 10% belongs to the top ten. What was sequenced was peripheral blood. Receptors originate from an older woman with COVID-19, enrolled during active disease.

The chain has TRBV6-5 and TRBJ2-2; 7 nucleotides line up with TRBD2. This CDR3 region has 16 residues. From germline, CDR1 is MNHEY and CDR2 SVGAGI. The trim removed 0 bases at V and 5 bases at J, leaving 6 bases unmatched. CDR3: CASSYSILALTGELFF. DNA of the CDR3: TGTGCCAGCAGTTACTCGATACTAGCGCTTACCGGGGAGCTGTTTTTT.

This clone was detected a few times. The chain combines TRBV12-2 with TRBJ1-1; no DNA check was done on the table's D call, TRBD1. TRBV12-2 represents a pseudogene. The CDR3 runs to 14 residues. The CDR3 DNA reads TGTGCAAGTCGCCTGACAGGGGGGAACACTGAAGCTTTCTTT. Translating it yields CASRLTGGNTEAFF.

The chain carries TRBV18 and TRBJ1-2; TRBD1 is a possible D gene (6 bases). Trimming removed 5 bases from V and 4 bases from J, with 14 bases in between. CDR1 is KGHSH, CDR2 LQKENI, per germline. This CDR3 is built from 14 residues. The CDR3 DNA reads TGTGCCAGCTCAACACAGACAGGCCTCTATGGCTACACCTTC. The encoded protein is CASSTQTGLYGYTF. Full variable domain (rest looked up from reference TRBV18 and TRBJ1-2): NAGVMQNPRHLVRRRGQEARLRCSPMKGHSHVYWYRQLPEEGLKFMVYLQKENIIDESGMPKERFSAEFPKEGPSILRIQQVVRGDSAAYFCASSTQTGLYGYTFGSGTRLTVV.

The chain joins TRBV5-1 to TRBJ2-1; 8 bases map to TRBD1. Germline V CDR1 and CDR2: SGHRS, YFSETQ. The CDR3 covers 12 residues. Unmatched junction bases numbered 4, after V lost 7 bases and J lost 7 bases. The CDR3 coding sequence is TGCGCCAGCGGGACAGGAGCGAATGAGCAGTTCTTC. The encoded protein is CASGTGANEQFF. The variable domain in full, with the rest retrieved from reference TRBV5-1 and TRBJ2-1, is KAGVTQTPRYLIKTRGQQVTLSCSPISGHRSVSWYQQTPGQGLQFLFEYFSETQRNKGNFPGRFSGRQFSNSRSEMNVSTLELGDSALYLCASGTGANEQFFGPGTRLTVL.

This rearrangement joins TRBV15 to TRBJ1-4; TRBD1 might be the D (5 bases). Trimming took 9 bases from V and 4 from J, leaving 12 bases between them. Looked up from germline, CDR1 is LNHNV and CDR2 is YYDKDF (reference sequence). The CDR3 length is 13 residues. The CDR3 DNA is TGTGCCACACGGGGGGGGATTAATGAAAAACTGTTTTTT. The encoded protein is CATRGGINEKLFF.

In this sample, this clone turned up a few times. The chain couples TRBV7-6 to TRBJ1-1, with a weak D call TRBD1 (5 bases). Germline V gene lookup returns CDR1 SGHVS and CDR2 FNYEAQ. Trimming cost V 0 bases and J 4 bases, with 12 bases left between them. This CDR3 has 15 residues. The CDR3 sequence: CASSLASRRVTEAFF. As DNA, the CDR3 is TGTGCCAGCAGCTTAGCTTCCCGCAGGGTCACTGAAGCTTTCTTT.

The J gene is TRBJ2-7, the V gene TRBV5-1, with D tentatively TRBD2 (6 bases). This CDR3 has 14 residues. In germline, CDR1 is SGHRS, CDR2 YFSETQ. The germline V and J ends were trimmed by 4 bases and 3 bases, with 14 bases remaining between them. CDR3 nucleotide sequence: TGCGCCAGCAGCCCCCCTAGCGCTTTCTACGAGCAGTACTTC. Protein sequence: CASSPPSAFYEQYF.

CDR3 residues: CASSQRTGGTDTQYF. The CDR3 nucleotides are TGTGCCAGCAGCCAAAGGACAGGGGGCACAGATACGCAGTATTTT. V and J are TRBV7-3 and TRBJ2-3, with 9 bases aligning to TRBD1. The CDR3 spans 15 residues. The ends lost 5 bases at V and 1 base at J; junction bases unmatched: 4. From germline, CDR1 is SGHTA and CDR2 FQGTGA.

This sequence joins TRBV2 and TRBJ1-1, with D perhaps matching TRBD1 (6 bases). Per the germline V gene, CDR1 is SNHLY and CDR2 is FYNNEI. Between the trimmed V and J ends, which lost 5 bases and 1 base, there was a span of 14 bases. The CDR3 is 15 residues long. In DNA form, the CDR3 reads TGTGCCAGCAGTTTCCCGACAGGTGGGAACACTGAAGCTTTCTTT. Protein sequence: CASSFPTGGNTEAFF. Full variable domain (rest looked up from reference TRBV2 and TRBJ1-1): EPEVTQTPSHQVTQMGQEVILRCVPISNHLYFYWYRQILGQKVEFLVSFYNNEISEKSEIFDDQFSVERPDGSNFTLKIRSTKLEDSAMYFCASSFPTGGNTEAFFGQGTRLTVV.

The chain recombines TRBV25-1 with TRBJ2-5; 7 nucleotides line up with TRBD1. The ends lost 3 bases at V and 5 bases at J; junction bases unmatched: 3. Germline CDR1 and CDR2: MGHDK and SYGVNS. The length of the CDR3 is 13 residues. In DNA form, the CDR3 reads TGTGCCAGCAGTGAGGTCAGGGGGGAGACCCAGTACTTC. Protein sequence: CASSEVRGETQYF.

The V call is TRBV19, the J call TRBJ1-5, with 9 bases aligning to TRBD1. Germline trimming cut 7 bases from V and 7 bases from J; bases unmatched to any gene: 8. CDR1 and CDR2 from the germline V gene are LNHDA and SQIVND (reference sequence). This CDR3 is 14 amino acids long. The CDR3 DNA follows: TGTGCCAGTAACCCCACAGGGGGCAGGCAGCCCCAGCATTTT. As protein: CASNPTGGRQPQHF.

The rearrangement joins TRBV20-1 to TRBJ2-5; the D is unclear. Germline V gives CDR1 DFQATT, CDR2 SNEGSKA (reference sequence). The CDR3 is made up of 10 amino acids. V was shortened by 4 bases and J by 5 bases, with 5 bases between the two germline ends. This chain's CDR3 is CSAKRETQYF. The DNA for the CDR3 is TGCAGTGCTAAGAGGGAGACCCAGTACTTC.

As DNA, the CDR3 is TGCGCCAGCAGCTTGGGGAGCAACCAAGAGACCCAGTACTTC. Protein product: CASSLGSNQETQYF. The rearrangement uses TRBV5-1 and TRBJ2-5; no reliable D call. CDR1 and CDR2 (germline): SGHRS, YFSETQ. This CDR3 has 14 residues. The V end was cut by 0 bases, the J end by 0 bases, with 6 bases between.

This chain connects TRBV7-9 to TRBJ1-4; no reliable D call. V was cut by 1 base and J by 7 bases, with 13 bases left in between. CDR1 SEHNR and CDR2 FQNEAQ come from the germline V gene (reference sequence). This CDR3 comprises 15 residues. Here the CDR3 DNA reads TGTGCCAGCAGCTTAGATCGGGGAGGGAGTGAAAAACTGTTTTTT. Translation: CASSLDRGGSEKLFF. The full variable domain, with the rest looked up from reference TRBV7-9 and TRBJ1-4, is DTGVSQNPRHKITKRGQNVTFRCDPISEHNRLYWYRQTLGQGPEFLTYFQNEAQLEKSRLLSDRFSAERPKGSFSTLEIQRTEQGDSAMYLCASSLDRGGSEKLFFGSGTQLSVL.